This T cell receptor (beta chain) was captured by sequencing in a study of T cells in Graves' hyperthyroidism and ophthalmopathy. This clonotype was observed a handful of times. V lost 5 bases and J lost 0, with 5 bases in between. This CDR3 comprises 12 residues. In germline, CDR1 is GTSNPN, CDR2 SVGIG (reference sequence). TCR beta CDR3 regions were amplified from RNA. With the HTBI primer set, the TCR CDR3 went through a first round of RT-PCR. In TCRdb, the multiplex PCR reads were re-called with MiXCR into one record per CDR3 protein. Seen here are fewer than 500,000 distinct CDR3 sequences, 13% observed once, and the top ten hold about a fifth.

Sequencing was performed on blood. This sequence originates from a man aged 25-45 years with Graves' hyperthyroidism that later progressed to Graves' ophthalmopathy. The rearrangement joins TRBV30 to TRBJ1-3; D unclear. CDR3 sequence (DNA): TGTGCCTGGGACACCTCTGGAAACACCATATATTTT. It encodes CAWDTSGNTIYF.